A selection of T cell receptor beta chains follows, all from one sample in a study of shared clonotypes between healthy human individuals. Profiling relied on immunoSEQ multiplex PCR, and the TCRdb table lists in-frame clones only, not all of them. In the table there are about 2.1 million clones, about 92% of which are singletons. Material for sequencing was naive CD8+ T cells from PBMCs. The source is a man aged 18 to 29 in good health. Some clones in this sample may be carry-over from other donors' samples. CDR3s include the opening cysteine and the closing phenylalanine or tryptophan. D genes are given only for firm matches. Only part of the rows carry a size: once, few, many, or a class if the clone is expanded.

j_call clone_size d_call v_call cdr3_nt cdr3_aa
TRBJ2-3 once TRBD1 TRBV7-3 TGTGCCAGCAGCTCACAGGGGTCAGGGACAGATACGCAGTATTTT CASSSQGSGTDTQYF
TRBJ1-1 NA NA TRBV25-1 TGTGCCAGCAGTGAATTATGGGGGCAGAACACTGAAGCTTTCTTT CASSELWGQNTEAFF
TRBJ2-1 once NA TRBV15 TGTGCCACCAGCAGAGCGATGTCCCGACTCTACAATGAGCAGTTCTTC CATSRAMSRLYNEQFF
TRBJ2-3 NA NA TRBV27 TGTGCCAGCAAGCCCGGGACACCGAGAGATACGCAGTATTTT CASKPGTPRDTQYF
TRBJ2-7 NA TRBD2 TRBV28 TGTGCCAGCAGGACAGAGGGGGTTTTGACTAGCGTAAGCCTCGAGCAGTACTTC CASRTEGVLTSVSLEQYF
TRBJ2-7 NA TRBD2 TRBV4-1 TGCGCCAGCAGCCCTACTAGCGGGAGTTCCTACGAGCAGTACTTC CASSPTSGSSYEQYF
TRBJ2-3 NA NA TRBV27 TGTGCCAGCAGTCACTTAGCGAGTAGCACAGATACGCAGTATTTT CASSHLASSTDTQYF
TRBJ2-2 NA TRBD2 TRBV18 TGTGCCAGCTCACTCTTGTACCGGGAGGGCCCGGACACCGGGGAGCTGTTTTTT CASSLLYREGPDTGELFF
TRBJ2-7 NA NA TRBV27 TGTGCCAGCAGTTTGGGCAGGGGGGTCGAAGAGCAGTACTTC CASSLGRGVEEQYF
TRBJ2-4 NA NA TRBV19 TGTGCCAGTATAGGAGAAACCAAAAACATTCAGTACTTC CASIGETKNIQYF
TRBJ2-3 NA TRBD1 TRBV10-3 TGTGCCATCAGTGGGCCAACAGGGGCGGTAACAGATACGCAGTATTTT CAISGPTGAVTDTQYF
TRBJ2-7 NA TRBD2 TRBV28 TGTGCCAGCAGTTTATTCGCTAGCGGCGTCCTCTACGAGCAGTACTTC CASSLFASGVLYEQYF
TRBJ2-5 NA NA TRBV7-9 TGTGCCAGCAGCCCCGTTTCCGTAGAGACCCAGTACTTC CASSPVSVETQYF
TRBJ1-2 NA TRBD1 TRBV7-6 TGTGCCAGCAGCTCGACAGGGAGGTATGGCTACACCTTC CASSSTGRYGYTF
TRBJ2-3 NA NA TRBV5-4 TGTGCCAGCAGCTTGCCCCCGAGGGGCGCAAGCACAGATACGCAGTATTTT CASSLPPRGASTDTQYF
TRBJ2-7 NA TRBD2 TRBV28 TGTGCCAGCAGTTCCCCCCGGGAGGAAGAGACGTACGAGCAGTACTTC CASSSPREEETYEQYF
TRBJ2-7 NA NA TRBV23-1 TGCGCCAGCAGTCAATCCGGGAGCCTAGTCCACGAGCAGTACTTC CASSQSGSLVHEQYF
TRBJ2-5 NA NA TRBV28 TGTGCCAGCAGTTTCGCCCCTCGGGGGGACAGGGAGACCCAGTACTTC CASSFAPRGDRETQYF
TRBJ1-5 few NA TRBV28 TGTGCCAGCAGGACAGCTAGCAATCAGCCCCAGCATTTT CASRTASNQPQHF
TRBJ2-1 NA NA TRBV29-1 TGCAGCGTTGGCCAGACAGCCTCCTACAATGAGCAGTTCTTC CSVGQTASYNEQFF
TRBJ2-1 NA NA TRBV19 TGTGCCAGTAGTATAACCGACCCGGTTCACTTTATTGAGCAGTTCTTC CASSITDPVHFIEQFF
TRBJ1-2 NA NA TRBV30 TGTGCCTGGAGTGCCAAAACCCTCTCCGGTATAGCTAACTATGGCTACACCTTC CAWSAKTLSGIANYGYTF
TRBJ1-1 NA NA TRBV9 TGTGCCAGCAGCGTAAGGATAAACACTGAAGCTTTCTTT CASSVRINTEAFF
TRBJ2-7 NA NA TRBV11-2 TGTGCCAGCAGCTTAGTGGGAGCCAGCTCCTACGAGCAGTACTTC CASSLVGASSYEQYF
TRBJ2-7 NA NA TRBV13 TGTGCCAGCAGCTTAACCAGGGGCGCCTACGAGCAGTACTTC CASSLTRGAYEQYF
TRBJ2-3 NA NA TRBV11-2 TGTGCCAGCAGCTTGTCGCGAGATACGCAGTATTTT CASSLSRDTQYF
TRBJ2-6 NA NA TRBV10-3 TGTGCCATCAGCGGAGCTTACTCTGGGGCCAACGTCCTGACTTTC CAISGAYSGANVLTF
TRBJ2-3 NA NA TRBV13 TGTGCCAGCAGCCAGAGGGGTAGCGGCAGCACAGATACGCAGTATTTT CASSQRGSGSTDTQYF
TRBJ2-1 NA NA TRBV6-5 TGTGCCAGCAGTTACCCGGGAAATGAGCAGTTCTTC CASSYPGNEQFF
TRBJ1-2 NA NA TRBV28 TGTGCCAGCAGTTTAAACAGGAAGAAGGTGGACTATGGCTACACCTTC CASSLNRKKVDYGYTF
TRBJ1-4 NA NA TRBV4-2 TGTGCCAGCAGCCATCCGGGACGGAATAATGAAAAACTGTTTTTT CASSHPGRNNEKLFF